The 17 T cell receptor beta chains given below trace back to one sample, sequenced in a study of T cells in Graves' hyperthyroidism and ophthalmopathy. Amplified TCR beta CDR3 regions came from RNA transcripts. The HTBI primer set was used in a first-round RT-PCR of the TCR CDR3. TCRdb used MiXCR to reprocess the multiplex PCR reads, holding one entry per CDR3 protein. Of about 480,000 distinct CDR3 sequences in the sample, roughly an eighth are singletons; the top ten hold around a sixth. Sample: blood. These receptors came from a woman younger than 35 with Graves' hyperthyroidism.

This clonotype was found many times. The chain employs TRBV20-1 and TRBJ2-7; TRBD1 might be the D (5 bases). This CDR3 contains 14 residues. Per germline, CDR1 DFQATT and CDR2 SNEGSKA (reference sequence). V was trimmed by 0 bases and J by 3 bases, leaving 12 bases between them. Here the CDR3 DNA reads TGCAGTGCTAGAGAACGGGCAGGGATCTACGAGCAGTACTTC. Protein sequence: CSARERAGIYEQYF.

This clonotype has at least ten counts. V and J are TRBV2 and TRBJ1-1, with 8 bases identical to TRBD1. The V and J ends lost 2 bases and 4 bases, in that order; junction bases with no gene match: 6. The CDR3 length is 15 residues. The germline CDR1 and CDR2 sequences are SNHLY and FYNNEI. CDR3 nucleotide sequence: TGTGCCAGCAGTGAAATGGCAGGGGGCACCACTGAAGCTTTCTTT. Its protein product is CASSEMAGGTTEAFF.

This clonotype came up many times. V usage is TRBV27 and J usage is TRBJ2-1, with 8 bases that match TRBD1. This CDR3 spans 16 amino acids. Per germline, CDR1 MNHEY and CDR2 SMNVEV (reference sequence). The ends lost 6 bases at V and 0 bases at J; junction bases unmatched: 7. The CDR3 is CASRPGGVSSYNEQFF. The CDR3, as DNA: TGTGCCAGCAGACCAGGGGGCGTGAGCTCCTACAATGAGCAGTTCTTC.

This clonotype was seen a few times. The chain recombines TRBV18 with TRBJ2-7; TRBD2 might be the D (5 bases). This CDR3 is built from 14 residues. CDR1 KGHSH and CDR2 LQKENI come from the germline V gene. With 2 bases removed from V and 6 bases from J, the gap between germline ends came to 14 bases. CDR3 residues: CASSPAGILGEQYF. CDR3 in DNA: TGTGCCAGCTCACCAGCCGGGATCCTGGGCGAGCAGTACTTC.

This clonotype was seen ten or more times. The chain is built from TRBV30 and TRBJ2-3; D possibly corresponds to TRBD2 (6 bases). Trimming stripped 0 bases from V and 0 bases from J, with 13 bases between. This CDR3 region has 16 residues. Germline V CDR1 and CDR2: GTSNPN, SVGIG (reference sequence). Written as DNA, the CDR3 is TGTGCCTGGAGTGTAGCGCGGGAATTCAGCACAGATACGCAGTATTTT. Encoded protein: CAWSVAREFSTDTQYF.

This clonotype was counted ten times or more. The CDR3 reads CASSSQGSYEQYV. CDR3 sequence (DNA): TGTGCCAGCAGTTCACAGGGATCCTACGAGCAGTACGTC. The rearrangement joins TRBV12-3 or TRBV12-4 to TRBJ2-7; a possible D gene is TRBD1 (6 bases). The CDR3 loop spans 13 amino acids. V lost 4 bases and J lost 1, with 8 bases in between.

This clonotype showed up many times. The chain combines TRBV12-3 or TRBV12-4 with TRBJ2-7, with TRBD2 matching 8 bases. This CDR3 region has 14 residues. V lost 5 bases to trimming and J lost 4 bases; unmatched junction nucleotides: 7. CDR3 sequence (DNA): TGTGCCAGCAGTGCGCCGGGACTAGTGTACGAGCAGTACTTC. This translates into CASSAPGLVYEQYF.

With regard to this clonotype: One junction end does not reproduce the germline sequence, and a read error may be involved. J is TRBJ1-1 and V is TRBV10-1; D might be TRBD1 (5 bases). From germline, CDR1 is WNHNN and CDR2 SYGVQD (reference sequence). This CDR3 is built from 13 residues. The CDR3 region has the DNA TGCGCCAGCAGTCGAGGGGTTAACACTGAATCTTTCTTT. As protein: CASSRGVNTESFF.

This clonotype was recorded a few times. This chain joins TRBV19 and TRBJ2-1, with D perhaps matching TRBD2 (5 bases). The V gene lost 3 bases and the J gene lost 8 bases, with 14 bases spanning the gap. Germline V CDR1 and CDR2: LNHDA, SQIVND (reference sequence). This CDR3 is 14 amino acids long. Written as DNA, the CDR3 is TGTGCCAGTAGTATGATAGGGTGGAGGCATGAGCAGTTCTTC. This codes for CASSMIGWRHEQFF.

This clonotype was seen repeatedly, ten times or more. The gene calls are TRBV15 and TRBJ2-7, with D possibly being TRBD2 (5 bases). V was trimmed by 2 bases and J by 4 bases, leaving 15 bases between them. The V gene's germline CDR1 is LNHNV and CDR2 YYDKDF (reference sequence). There are 15 residues in the CDR3. CDR3 coding DNA: TGTGCCACCAGCAGACCTGAGGGCTTGGGGTACGAGCAGTACTTC. Encoded protein: CATSRPEGLGYEQYF.

In its sample, this clonotype was seen many times. The chain combines TRBV19 with TRBJ1-1; D is unclear. In germline, CDR1 is LNHDA, CDR2 SQIVND (reference sequence). The V end lost 2 bases, the J end lost 0 bases, and 10 bases lay between the germline ends. The CDR3 is 15 amino acids. The DNA for the CDR3 is TGTGCCAGTAGTATACTGCAGGCTATGAACACTGAAGCTTTCTTT. It yields the protein CASSILQAMNTEAFF.

This clonotype has a handful of counts. The V gene is TRBV7-2, the J gene TRBJ1-4; 7 nucleotides agree with TRBD1. Germline V gene data show CDR1 as SGHTA and CDR2 as FQGNSA. With 3 bases clipped from V and 6 bases from J, the junction kept 4 bases outside the gene matches. CDR3 length equals 14 residues. The CDR3 sequence: CASSFFDRDEKLFF. The CDR3 coding sequence is TGTGCCAGCAGCTTTTTCGACAGGGATGAAAAACTGTTTTTT.

In its sample, this clonotype was seen many times. J is TRBJ2-5 and V is TRBV20-1; the match to TRBD2 covers 7 bases. V shed 4 bases and J 1 base; nucleotides not matched to a gene: 12. CDR3 length: 16 amino acids. Germline V lookup: CDR1 DFQATT, CDR2 SNEGSKA (reference sequence). The CDR3 sequence: CSATKPYPSGQETQYF. The CDR3 region has the DNA TGCAGTGCTACAAAACCTTATCCTAGCGGCCAAGAGACCCAGTACTTC.

This clonotype was seen many times. The genes are TRBV7-2 and TRBJ2-5, with TRBD2 matching 7 bases. The CDR3 runs to 13 residues. The germline V gene encodes CDR1 SGHTA and CDR2 FQGNSA. J gave up 5 bases and V 2 bases, and 2 bases lay outside the gene matches. For the CDR3, the DNA is TGTGCCAGCAGCTTACCTAGCGGCGAGACCCAGTACTTC. This codes for CASSLPSGETQYF.

On this clonotype: A single base separates this from a much larger clone, so it may be a read error. V and J are TRBV11-2 and TRBJ1-3, with 9 bases fitting TRBD1. The germline V gene has CDR1 SGHAT and CDR2 FQNNGV. J lost 2 bases, V lost 7 bases, and 9 bases had no gene match. This CDR3 has 16 residues. CDR3 region: CASTSRDRVAGNTIYF. In DNA form, the CDR3 reads TGTGCCAGCACCAGCCGGGACAGGGTAGCTGGAAACACCATATATTTT.

As regards this clonotype: One base away lies a much larger clone, so this may be a sequencing read error. This chain uses TRBV12-3 or TRBV12-4 with TRBJ1-2; D gene uncertain. This CDR3 comprises 12 residues. Trimming stripped 8 bases from V and 6 bases from J, with 13 bases between. In DNA form, the CDR3 reads TGTGCCAGCTCCACAAGGGCCGATGGCTACACCTTC. Translation gives CASSTRADGYTF.

This clonotype was detected a few times. CDR3 bases: TGTGCCAGCAGACTTCCTCCGGACAGGGTAAATGAAAAACTGTTTTTT. Its translation: CASRLPPDRVNEKLFF. The chain joins TRBV2 to TRBJ1-4; TRBD1 matches 8 bases. Looked up from germline, CDR1 is SNHLY and CDR2 is FYNNEI. The CDR3 is made up of 16 amino acids. J lost 5 bases, V lost 6 bases, and 11 bases had no gene match. Complete variable domain (other parts from reference TRBV2 and TRBJ1-4): EPEVTQTPSHQVTQMGQEVILRCVPISNHLYFYWYRQILGQKVEFLVSFYNNEISEKSEIFDDQFSVERPDGSNFTLKIRSTKLEDSAMYFCASRLPPDRVNEKLFFGSGTQLSVL.